This TCR beta chain derives from a study of ipilimumab plus nivolumab after autologous stem cell transplantation. This clone was found once. This table comes from immunoSEQ multiplex PCR, and its TCRdb copy is limited to in-frame clones, with some not included. The repertoire includes 9,000 to 15,000 clones, roughly three quarters of them detected once, and around 30% sits in the top ten. The TCR was taken from a male donor with diffuse large B-cell lymphoma. The specimen comprised PBMCs, sampled in a trial of ipilimumab plus nivolumab as post-transplant consolidation.

The CDR3 DNA sequence: TGTGCCAGCAGCCCAGTGTTAGGAGGGGGCGCGTCCTACGAGCAGTACTTC. This encodes CASSPVLGGGASYEQYF. The chain recombines TRBV7-9 with TRBJ2-7, with D tentatively TRBD1 (7 bases). Trimming pared 5 bases from V and 1 base from J, leaving 21 bases between. Germline loops: CDR1 SEHNR, CDR2 FQNEAQ (reference sequence). The length of the CDR3 is 17 residues.